The 13 T cell receptor beta chains listed next were all sequenced from one sample in a study of OX40 agonist ivuxolimab in advanced cancers. Profiled with immunoSEQ multiplex PCR; TCRdb holds only in-frame clones, not every one. The data contain 70,000 to 100,000 clones, around 90% of them singletons. Sequencing was performed on CD4+ or CD8+ T cells sorted from blood, taken in a trial of the OX40 agonist ivuxolimab. These receptors were obtained from an adult with an advanced solid tumor such as melanoma, head and neck, liver or kidney cancer.

CDR3 sequence reads: CAISESSSSSYNEQFF. CDR3 coding DNA: TGTGCCATCAGTGAGTCTTCCTCTTCCTCCTACAATGAGCAGTTCTTC. The chain uses TRBV10-3 and TRBJ2-1; D gene unclear. This CDR3 comprises 16 residues. Trimming left V 0 bases short and J 0 bases short, with 9 bases between. The germline gives CDR1 ENHRY, CDR2 SYGVKD.

The genes are TRBV6-6 and TRBJ2-1; TRBD1 might be the D (6 bases). Germline loops: CDR1 MNHNY, CDR2 SVGAGI (reference sequence). Between the trimmed V and J ends, which lost 5 bases and 11 bases, there was a span of 16 bases. This CDR3 spans 13 amino acids. CDR3 nucleotide sequence: TGTGCCAGCAGTGGAGGACAGAAACTAAAGCAGTTCTTC. This encodes CASSGGQKLKQFF.

Written as DNA, the CDR3 is TGTGCCAGCAGTGAACGAAATCCCTGGAACACTGAAGCTTTCTTT. Protein sequence: CASSERNPWNTEAFF. The chain couples TRBV6-1 to TRBJ1-1; no definite D call. CDR3 length: 15 amino acids. V dropped 2 bases and J dropped 1 base, with 11 bases sitting between them. Germline V lookup: CDR1 MNHNS, CDR2 SASEGT.

A remark on this clone: Other DNA sequences in this sample translate to the same CDR3. The CDR3 DNA reads as TGTGCCAGCAGCTCGTTTGACAGGTCCTCCTACGAGCAGTACTTC. Translation: CASSSFDRSSYEQYF. The chain recombines TRBV11-2 with TRBJ2-7, with D tentatively TRBD1 (6 bases). Germline loops: CDR1 SGHAT, CDR2 FQNNGV. There are 15 residues in the CDR3. The V end was cut by 4 bases, the J end by 0 bases, with 13 bases between.

The gene calls are TRBV6-6 and TRBJ1-5; TRBD1 might be the D (5 bases). V lost 3 bases and J lost 6, with 12 bases in between. Germline V lookup: CDR1 MNHNY, CDR2 SVGAGI (reference sequence). The CDR3 spans 14 residues. This CDR3 reads CASSYEGFTQPQHF. The CDR3 nucleotides are TGTGCCAGCAGTTATGAGGGGTTCACTCAGCCCCAGCATTTT.

The chain joins TRBV9 to TRBJ1-6, with 10 positions matching TRBD1. The V gene's germline CDR1 is SGDLS and CDR2 YYNGEE. Trimming removed 0 bases from V and 10 bases from J; junction bases left unmatched: 4. The CDR3 contains 15 residues. CDR3 loop: CASSVAGTGESPLHF. The CDR3 nucleotides read TGTGCCAGCAGCGTAGCTGGGACAGGGGAATCACCCCTCCACTTT.

Only one count was recorded for this clone. The rearrangement links TRBV5-1 to TRBJ1-2, with 7 bases lining up with TRBD1. The germline gives CDR1 SGHRS, CDR2 YFSETQ. CDR3 length equals 16 residues. Trimming cost V 5 bases and J 4 bases; bases outside gene matches: 14. This chain's CDR3 is CASRPQTGYNGYGYTF. The DNA for the CDR3 is TGCGCCAGCAGACCCCAGACAGGGTATAACGGCTATGGCTACACCTTC.

As to this clone: Different DNA sequences within this sample yield the same CDR3. The rearrangement joins TRBV5-6 to TRBJ2-3; D remains unclear. The CDR3 has 13 amino acids. In germline, CDR1 is SGHDT, CDR2 YYEEEE. V lost 0 bases and J 3 bases, leaving 5 bases between the germline ends. CDR3 in DNA: TGTGCCAGCAGCTTGGAAGGGACAGATACGCAGTATTTT. Its translation: CASSLEGTDTQYF.

The chain recombines TRBV4-2 with TRBJ1-1, with D unresolved. The germline gives CDR1 LGHNA, CDR2 YNFKEQ. V dropped 3 bases and J dropped 1 base, with 12 bases sitting between them. The length of the CDR3 is 15 residues. For the CDR3, the DNA is TGTGCCAGCAGCCAGGTGGCAGGCCAGAACACTGAAGCTTTCTTT. As protein: CASSQVAGQNTEAFF.

The rearrangement joins TRBV30 to TRBJ2-7, with 7 bases lining up with TRBD1. After removal of 0 bases from V and 2 bases from J, the junction contained 1 base not matched to a gene. Germline V CDR1 and CDR2: GTSNPN, SVGIG (reference sequence). This CDR3 has 13 residues. The CDR3, as DNA: TGTGCCTGGAGTGTCGACAGGGCCTACGAGCAGTACTTC. Its protein product is CAWSVDRAYEQYF.

V and J are TRBV19 and TRBJ2-3; D possibly corresponds to TRBD2 (5 bases). The germline V gene encodes CDR1 LNHDA and CDR2 SQIVND (reference sequence). There are 14 residues in the CDR3. Trimming took off 5 bases at V and 1 base at J, with 10 bases between the two ends. CDR3 amino acids: CASSYSGGTDTQYF. In nucleotides, the CDR3 is TGTGCCAGTAGTTACAGCGGCGGCACAGATACGCAGTATTTT. Full variable domain (missing parts from reference TRBV19 and TRBJ2-3): DGGITQSPKYLFRKEGQNVTLSCEQNLNHDAMYWYRQDPGQGLRLIYYSQIVNDFQKGDIAEGYSVSREKKESFPLTVTSAQKNPTAFYLCASSYSGGTDTQYFGPGTRLTVL.

The rearrangement joins TRBV30 to TRBJ2-7; 7 bases agree with TRBD1. This CDR3 is 14 amino acids long. Losses at the gene ends were 5 bases for V and 0 bases for J; bases not matched to a gene: 7. Germline CDR1 is GTSNPN and CDR2 is SVGIG (reference sequence). The CDR3 sequence: CAWRDSRYSYEQYF. In DNA form, the CDR3 reads TGTGCCTGGCGGGACAGCCGTTACTCCTACGAGCAGTACTTC.

This chain connects TRBV7-9 to TRBJ2-7; weak D call: TRBD1 (6 bases). Germline loops: CDR1 SEHNR, CDR2 FQNEAQ (reference sequence). This CDR3 has 15 amino acids. Trimming stripped 5 bases from V and 6 bases from J, with 20 bases between. CDR3 coding DNA: TGTGCCAGCAGCCCCCAAGGGGGACCTCCTGTCGAGCAGTACTTC. It codes for CASSPQGGPPVEQYF.